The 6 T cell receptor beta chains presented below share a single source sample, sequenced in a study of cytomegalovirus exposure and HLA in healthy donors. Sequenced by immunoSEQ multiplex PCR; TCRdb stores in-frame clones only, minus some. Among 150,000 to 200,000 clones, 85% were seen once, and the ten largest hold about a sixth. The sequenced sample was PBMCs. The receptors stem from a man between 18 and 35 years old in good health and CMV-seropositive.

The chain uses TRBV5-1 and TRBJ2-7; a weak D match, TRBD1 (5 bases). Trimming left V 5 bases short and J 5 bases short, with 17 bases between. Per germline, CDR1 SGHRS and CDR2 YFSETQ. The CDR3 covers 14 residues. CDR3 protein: CASRLRGKYDEQYF. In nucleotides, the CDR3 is TGCGCCAGCAGACTAAGGGGAAAGTACGACGAGCAGTACTTC.

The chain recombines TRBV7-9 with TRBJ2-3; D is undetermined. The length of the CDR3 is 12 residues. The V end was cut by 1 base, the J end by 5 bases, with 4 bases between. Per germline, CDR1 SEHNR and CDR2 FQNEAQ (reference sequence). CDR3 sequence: CASSLGLDTQYF. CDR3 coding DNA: TGTGCCAGCAGCTTAGGACTAGATACGCAGTATTTT.

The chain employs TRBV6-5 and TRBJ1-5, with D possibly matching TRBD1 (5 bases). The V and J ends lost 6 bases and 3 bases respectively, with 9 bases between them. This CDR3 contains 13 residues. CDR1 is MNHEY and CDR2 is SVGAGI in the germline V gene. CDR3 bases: TGTGCCAGCAGGCCGGGACTCAATCAGCCCCAGCATTTT. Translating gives CASRPGLNQPQHF.

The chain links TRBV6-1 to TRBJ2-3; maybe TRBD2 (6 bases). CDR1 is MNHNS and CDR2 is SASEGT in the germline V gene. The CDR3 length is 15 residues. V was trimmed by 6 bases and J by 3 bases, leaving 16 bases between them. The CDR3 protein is CASSANTGATDTQYF. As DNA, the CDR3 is TGTGCCAGCAGCGCCAATACGGGAGCTACAGATACGCAGTATTTT.

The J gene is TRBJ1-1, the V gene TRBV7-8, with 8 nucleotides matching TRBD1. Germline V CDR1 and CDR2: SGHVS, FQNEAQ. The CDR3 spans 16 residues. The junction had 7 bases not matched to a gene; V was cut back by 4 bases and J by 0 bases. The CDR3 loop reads CASSSDRAYLNTEAFF. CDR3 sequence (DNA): TGTGCCAGCAGCTCGGACAGGGCATATTTGAACACTGAAGCTTTCTTT.

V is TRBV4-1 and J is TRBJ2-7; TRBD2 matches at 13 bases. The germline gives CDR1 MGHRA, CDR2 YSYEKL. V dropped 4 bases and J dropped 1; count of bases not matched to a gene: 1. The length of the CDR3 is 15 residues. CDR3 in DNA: TGCGCCAGCAGCCGGACTAGCGGGAGTTCCTACGAGCAGTACTTC. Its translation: CASSRTSGSSYEQYF.